The source of this T cell receptor beta chain is a study of breast tumors, draining lymph nodes, adjacent tissues. The lymph nodes were axillary draining lymph nodes from breast cancer patients. The CDR3 is 14 residues long. Details on this clonotype: At one end the junction does not follow the germline gene, possibly because of a read error.

Each CDR3 protein is one row after TCRdb ran MiXCR on the multiplex PCR reads. Of nearly 110,000 distinct CDR3 sequences detected, 30% appear once; the ten largest clones hold 5.5% to 7%. This chain connects TRBV12-3 or TRBV12-4 to TRBJ2-3, with TRBD1 matching 9 bases. The receptor comes from a female donor with breast cancer. Some clones in this sample may be carry-over from other donors' samples. The sequenced sample consisted of axillary lymph node tissue. The CDR3, as DNA: TGTGCCTGCAGAGGACAGGGGCTCACAGATACGCGGTATTTT. Residues: CACRGQGLTDTRYF.